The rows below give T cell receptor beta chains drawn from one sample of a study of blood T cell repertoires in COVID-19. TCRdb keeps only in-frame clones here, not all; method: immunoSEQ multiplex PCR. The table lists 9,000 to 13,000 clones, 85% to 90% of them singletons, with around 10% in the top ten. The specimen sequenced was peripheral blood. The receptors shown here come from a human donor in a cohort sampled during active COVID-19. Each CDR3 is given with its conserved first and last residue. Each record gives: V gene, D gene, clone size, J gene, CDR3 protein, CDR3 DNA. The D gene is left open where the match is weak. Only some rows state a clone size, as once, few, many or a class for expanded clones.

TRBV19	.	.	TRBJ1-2	CASSIDLPLGTRPGYTF	TGTGCCAGTAGTATAGATTTACCCCTCGGGACACGACCGGGCTACACCTTC
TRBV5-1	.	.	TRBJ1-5	CASNAGFSNQPQHF	TGCGCCAGCAACGCGGGCTTCAGCAATCAGCCCCAGCATTTT
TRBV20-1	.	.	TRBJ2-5	CSVGGTGTQYF	TGCAGTGTTGGGGGGACGGGGACCCAGTACTTC
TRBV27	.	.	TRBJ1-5	CASSFKQYQPQHF	TGTGCCAGCAGTTTCAAACAGTATCAGCCCCAGCATTTT
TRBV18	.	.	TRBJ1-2	CASSPAGYHLGDGYTF	TGTGCCAGCTCACCGGCAGGCTATCACCTTGGCGATGGCTACACCTTC
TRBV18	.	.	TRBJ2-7	CASSQAAGTYEQYF	TGTGCCAGCTCCCAAGCCGCAGGGACCTACGAGCAGTACTTC
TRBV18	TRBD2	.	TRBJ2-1	CASSPAGDSYNEQFF	TGTGCCAGCTCACCAGCGGGGGATTCCTACAATGAGCAGTTCTTC
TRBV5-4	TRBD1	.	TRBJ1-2	CASSSGQGATSYGYTF	TGTGCCAGCAGCTCCGGACAGGGTGCGACGTCGTATGGCTACACCTTC
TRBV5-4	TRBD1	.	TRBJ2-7	CASSFRTGTEQYF	TGTGCCAGCAGCTTTAGGACAGGGACGGAGCAGTACTTC
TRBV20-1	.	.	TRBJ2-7	CSARGGYEQYF	TGCAGTGCTAGGGGGGGCTACGAGCAGTACTTC
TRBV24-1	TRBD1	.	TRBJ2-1	CATSDDRGRNDEQFF	TGTGCCACCAGTGACGACAGGGGGCGAAACGATGAGCAGTTCTTC
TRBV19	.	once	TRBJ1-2	CASTQEPADYGYTF	TGTGCCAGTACACAGGAGCCGGCGGACTATGGCTACACCTTC
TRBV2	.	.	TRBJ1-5	CASSANTEKPQHF	TGTGCCAGCAGCGCCAACACAGAGAAGCCCCAGCATTTT
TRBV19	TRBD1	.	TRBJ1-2	CASSIGNRGTYGYTF	TGTGCCAGTAGTATAGGAAACAGGGGGACCTATGGCTACACCTTC
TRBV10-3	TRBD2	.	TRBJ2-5	CAISGLAGAETQYF	TGTGCCATCAGTGGACTAGCGGGGGCGGAGACCCAGTACTTC
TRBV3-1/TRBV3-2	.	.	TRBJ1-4	CASQDLGASDEKLFF	TGTGCCAGCCAAGATCTGGGGGCATCGGATGAAAAACTGTTTTTT
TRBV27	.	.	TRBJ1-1	CASSTSPTGGEAFF	.
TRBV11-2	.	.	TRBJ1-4	CASSLVREVDEKLFF	TGTGCCAGCAGCTTAGTCAGGGAAGTAGATGAAAAACTGTTTTTT
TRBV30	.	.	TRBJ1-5	CAWSTRDEQPQHF	TGTGCCTGGAGTACCCGGGATGAACAGCCCCAGCATTTT
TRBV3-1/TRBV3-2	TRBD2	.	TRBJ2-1	CASSQELADYNEQFF	TGTGCCAGCAGCCAAGAGCTAGCGGACTACAATGAGCAGTTCTTC
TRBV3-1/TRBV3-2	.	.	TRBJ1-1	CASSQEGKSRGTEAFF	TGTGCCAGCAGCCAAGAGGGAAAATCAAGGGGCACTGAAGCTTTCTTT
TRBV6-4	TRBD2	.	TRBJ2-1	CASRGLAGGSEQFF	TGTGCCAGCAGGGGACTAGCGGGGGGGTCTGAGCAGTTCTTC
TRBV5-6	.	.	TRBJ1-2	CASSPGSSGYTF	TGTGCCAGCAGCCCGGGTTCCAGTGGCTACACCTTC